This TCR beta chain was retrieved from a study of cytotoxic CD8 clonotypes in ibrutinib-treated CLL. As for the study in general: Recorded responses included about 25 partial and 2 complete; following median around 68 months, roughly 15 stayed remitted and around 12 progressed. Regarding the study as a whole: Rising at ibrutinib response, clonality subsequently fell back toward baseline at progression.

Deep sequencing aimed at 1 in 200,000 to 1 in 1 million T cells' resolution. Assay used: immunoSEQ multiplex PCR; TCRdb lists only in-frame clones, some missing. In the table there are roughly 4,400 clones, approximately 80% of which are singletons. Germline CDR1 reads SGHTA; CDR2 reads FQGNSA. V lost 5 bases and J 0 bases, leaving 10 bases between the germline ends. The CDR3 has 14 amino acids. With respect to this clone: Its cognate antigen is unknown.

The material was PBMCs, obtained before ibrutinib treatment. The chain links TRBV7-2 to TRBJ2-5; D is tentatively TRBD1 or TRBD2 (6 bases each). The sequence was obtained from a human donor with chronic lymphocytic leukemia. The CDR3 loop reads CASSPGADQETQYF. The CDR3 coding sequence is TGTGCCAGCAGCCCGGGGGCGGACCAAGAGACCCAGTACTTC.